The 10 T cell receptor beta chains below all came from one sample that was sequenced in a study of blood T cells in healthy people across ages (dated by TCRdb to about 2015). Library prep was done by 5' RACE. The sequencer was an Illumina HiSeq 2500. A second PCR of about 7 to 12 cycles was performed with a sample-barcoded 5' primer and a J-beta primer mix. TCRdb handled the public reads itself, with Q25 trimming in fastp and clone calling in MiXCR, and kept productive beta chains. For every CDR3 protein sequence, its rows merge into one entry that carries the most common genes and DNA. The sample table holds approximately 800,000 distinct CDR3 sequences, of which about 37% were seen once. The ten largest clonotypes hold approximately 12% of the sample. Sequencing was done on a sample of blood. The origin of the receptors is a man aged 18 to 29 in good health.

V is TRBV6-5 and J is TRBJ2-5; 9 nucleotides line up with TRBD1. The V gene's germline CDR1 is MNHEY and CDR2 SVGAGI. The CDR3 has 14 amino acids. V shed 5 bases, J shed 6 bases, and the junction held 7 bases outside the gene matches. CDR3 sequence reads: CASSLGQGGKTQYF. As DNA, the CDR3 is TGTGCCAGCAGTCTGGGACAGGGAGGGAAGACCCAGTACTTC.

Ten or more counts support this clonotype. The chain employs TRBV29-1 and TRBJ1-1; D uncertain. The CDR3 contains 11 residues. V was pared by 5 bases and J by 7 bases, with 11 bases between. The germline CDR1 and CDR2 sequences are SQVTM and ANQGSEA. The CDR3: CSVLEGGEAFF. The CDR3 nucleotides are TGCAGCGTTCTTGAGGGAGGTGAAGCTTTCTTT.

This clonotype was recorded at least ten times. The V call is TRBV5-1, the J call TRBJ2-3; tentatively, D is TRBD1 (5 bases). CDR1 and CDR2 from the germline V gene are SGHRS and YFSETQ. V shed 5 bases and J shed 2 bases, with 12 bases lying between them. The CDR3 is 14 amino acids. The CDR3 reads CASRAGAHTDTQYF. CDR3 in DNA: TGCGCCAGCAGGGCTGGGGCGCACACAGATACGCAGTATTTT.

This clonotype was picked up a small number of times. CDR3 amino acids: CASSEDRGLFF. The CDR3 DNA follows: TGTGCCAGCAGTGAAGATAGGGGGTTGTTCTTC. The chain is built from TRBV2 and TRBJ2-1, with D possibly being TRBD1 (6 bases). V dropped 1 base and J dropped 15 bases, with 10 bases sitting between them. Germline V gene lookup returns CDR1 SNHLY and CDR2 FYNNEI. The CDR3 has 11 residues.

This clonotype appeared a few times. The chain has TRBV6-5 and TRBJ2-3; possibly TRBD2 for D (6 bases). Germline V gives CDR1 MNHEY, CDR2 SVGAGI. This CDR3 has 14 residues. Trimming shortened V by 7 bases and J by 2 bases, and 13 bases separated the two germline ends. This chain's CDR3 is CASKKTSPTDTQYF. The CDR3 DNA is TGTGCCAGCAAGAAGACTAGTCCCACAGATACGCAGTATTTT.

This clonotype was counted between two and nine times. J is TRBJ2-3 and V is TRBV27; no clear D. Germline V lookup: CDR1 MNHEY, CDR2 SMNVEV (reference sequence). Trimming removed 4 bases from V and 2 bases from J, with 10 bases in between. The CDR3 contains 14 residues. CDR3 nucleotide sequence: TGTGCCAGCAGTTCGATATCCACCACAGATACGCAGTATTTT. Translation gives CASSSISTTDTQYF.

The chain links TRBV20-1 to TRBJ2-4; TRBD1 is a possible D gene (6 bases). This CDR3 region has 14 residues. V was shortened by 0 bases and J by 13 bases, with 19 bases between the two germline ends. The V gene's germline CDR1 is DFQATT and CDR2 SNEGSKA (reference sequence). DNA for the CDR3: TGCAGTGCTAGAGAGCGCTCCAGGGGTGAAGAGCAGTACTTC. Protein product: CSARERSRGEEQYF.

DNA of the CDR3: TGTGCCTGGAGCAACGACAGGGGATCGCGCTACGAGCAGTACTTC. Residues: CAWSNDRGSRYEQYF. This rearrangement joins TRBV30 to TRBJ2-7; TRBD1 agrees at 8 bases. J lost 3 bases, V lost 3 bases, and 10 bases had no gene match. The CDR3 covers 15 residues. Germline CDR1 reads GTSNPN; CDR2 reads SVGIG (reference sequence).

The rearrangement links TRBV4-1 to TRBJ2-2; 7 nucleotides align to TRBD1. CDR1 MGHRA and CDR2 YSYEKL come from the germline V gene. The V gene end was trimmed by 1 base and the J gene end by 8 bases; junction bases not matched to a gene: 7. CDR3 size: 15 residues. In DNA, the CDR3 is TGCGCCAGCAGCCAAGCGGACAGGCCCAGGGGGGAGCTGTTTTTT. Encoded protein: CASSQADRPRGELFF.

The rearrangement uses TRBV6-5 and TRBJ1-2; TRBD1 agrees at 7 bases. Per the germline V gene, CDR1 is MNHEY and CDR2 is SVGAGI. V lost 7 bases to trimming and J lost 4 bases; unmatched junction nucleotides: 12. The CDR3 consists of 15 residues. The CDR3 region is CASTPREGALYGYTF. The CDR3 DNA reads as TGTGCCAGCACCCCCAGGGAGGGGGCTCTCTATGGCTACACCTTC.